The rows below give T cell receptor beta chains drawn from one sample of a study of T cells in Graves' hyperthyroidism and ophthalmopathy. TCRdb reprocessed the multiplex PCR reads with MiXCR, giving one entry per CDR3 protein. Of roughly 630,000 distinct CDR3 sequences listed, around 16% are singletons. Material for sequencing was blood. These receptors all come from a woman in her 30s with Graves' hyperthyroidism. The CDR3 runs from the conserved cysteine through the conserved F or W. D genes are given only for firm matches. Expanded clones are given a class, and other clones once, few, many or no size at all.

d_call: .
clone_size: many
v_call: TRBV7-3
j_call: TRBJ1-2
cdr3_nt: TGTGCCAGCAGTCCGGGTGCAGGGCCATATGGCTACACCTTC
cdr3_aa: CASSPGAGPYGYTF

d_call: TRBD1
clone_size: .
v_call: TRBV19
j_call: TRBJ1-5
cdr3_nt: TGTGCCAGTAGTCCGAGGACAGGGGGCGCAGAACAGCCCCAGCATTTT
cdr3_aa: CASSPRTGGAEQPQHF

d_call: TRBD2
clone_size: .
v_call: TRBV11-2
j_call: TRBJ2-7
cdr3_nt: TGTGCCAGCAGCTTATCCGGGACTAGCGGGAACTCCTACGAGCAGTACTTC
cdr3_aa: CASSLSGTSGNSYEQYF

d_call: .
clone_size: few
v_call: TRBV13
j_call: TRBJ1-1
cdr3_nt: TGTGCCAGCAGCTTAACTCCTATAGACAGGAAGAACACTGAAGCTTTCTTT
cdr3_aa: CASSLTPIDRKNTEAFF

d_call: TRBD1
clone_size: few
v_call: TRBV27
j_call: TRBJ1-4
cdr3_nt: TGTGCCAGCGGTTTCACACCGGGACAGGGAAATGAAAAACTGTTTTTT
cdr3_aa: CASGFTPGQGNEKLFF

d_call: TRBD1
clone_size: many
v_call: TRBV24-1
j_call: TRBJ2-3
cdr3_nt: TGTGCCACCAGTGATTTCGAGACAGGGAGCGCAGATACGCAGTATTTT
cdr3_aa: CATSDFETGSADTQYF

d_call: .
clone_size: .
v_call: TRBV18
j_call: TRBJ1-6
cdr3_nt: TGTGCCAGCTCACCTAGGAGCGGAGAAAATTCACCCCTCCACTTT
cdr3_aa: CASSPRSGENSPLHF

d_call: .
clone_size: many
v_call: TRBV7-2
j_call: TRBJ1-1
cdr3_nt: TGTGCCAGCAGCGGAGGCGGGCGTTACACTGAAGCTTTCTTT
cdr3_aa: CASSGGGRYTEAFF

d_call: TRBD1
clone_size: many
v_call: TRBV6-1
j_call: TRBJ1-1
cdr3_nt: TGTGCCAGCAGTTCCCCCCGGACAGGGAGGACTGAAGCTTTCTTT
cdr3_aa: CASSSPRTGRTEAFF

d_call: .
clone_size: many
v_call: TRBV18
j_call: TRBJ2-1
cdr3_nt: TGTGCCAGCTCACCAAGCTCGTACGGGAGTAATGAGCAGTTCTTC
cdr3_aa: CASSPSSYGSNEQFF

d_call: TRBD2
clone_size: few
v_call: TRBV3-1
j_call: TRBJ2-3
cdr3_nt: TGTGCCAGCAGCCAAGATCAGGGACTAGCGGAACCACCCACAGATACGCAGTATTTT
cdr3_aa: CASSQDQGLAEPPTDTQYF

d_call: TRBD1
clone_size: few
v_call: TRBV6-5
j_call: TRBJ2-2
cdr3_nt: TGTGCCAGCAGTTACTGGACAGGGGGCAACACCGGGGAGCTGTTTTTT
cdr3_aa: CASSYWTGGNTGELFF

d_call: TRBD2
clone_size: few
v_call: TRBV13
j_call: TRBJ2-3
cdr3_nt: TGTGCCAGCAGAAACAGCCTAGCGGGAGTGAAGTATTTT
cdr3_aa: CASRNSLAGVKYF

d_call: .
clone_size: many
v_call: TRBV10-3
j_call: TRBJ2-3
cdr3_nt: TGTGCCATCAGTGAGTCTGACAACACAGATACGCAGTATTTT
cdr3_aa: CAISESDNTDTQYF

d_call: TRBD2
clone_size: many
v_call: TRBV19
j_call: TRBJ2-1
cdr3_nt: TGTGCCAGTAGTATACTAGGCGGGAGGGGTGAGCAGTTCTTC
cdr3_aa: CASSILGGRGEQFF

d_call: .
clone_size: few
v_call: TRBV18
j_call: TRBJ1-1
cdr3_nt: TGTGCCAGCTCACCAGCCCGGGTCTTT
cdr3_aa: CASSPARVF

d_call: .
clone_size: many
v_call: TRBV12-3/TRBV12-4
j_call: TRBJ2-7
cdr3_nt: TGTGCCAGCAGTTTAGGAGCGGGCCTCTACGAGCAGTACTTC
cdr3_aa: CASSLGAGLYEQYF

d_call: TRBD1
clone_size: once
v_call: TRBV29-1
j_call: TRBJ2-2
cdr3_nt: TGCAGCGCAAACAGGGGAACCGGGGAGCTGTTTTTT
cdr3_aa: CSANRGTGELFF

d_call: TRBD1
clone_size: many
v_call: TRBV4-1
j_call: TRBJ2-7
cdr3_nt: TGCGCCAGCAGCCAAGAAGGGACAGCCTTCTACGAGCAGTACTTC
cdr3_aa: CASSQEGTAFYEQYF

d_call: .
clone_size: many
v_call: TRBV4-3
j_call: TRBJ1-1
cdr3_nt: TGCGCCAGCAGCCAAGATCGGGCAGTGAACACTGAAGCTTTCTTT
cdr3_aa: CASSQDRAVNTEAFF

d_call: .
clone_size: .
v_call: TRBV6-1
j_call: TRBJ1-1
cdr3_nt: TGTGCCAGCACTACAGGGCTTTTAGGAGGTACTGAAGCTTTCTTT
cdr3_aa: CASTTGLLGGTEAFF

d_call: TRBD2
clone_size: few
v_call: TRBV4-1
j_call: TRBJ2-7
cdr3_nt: TGCGCCAGCAGCCAAGTGTCGGGAGGTTCGGGGGAGCAGTACTTC
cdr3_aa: CASSQVSGGSGEQYF

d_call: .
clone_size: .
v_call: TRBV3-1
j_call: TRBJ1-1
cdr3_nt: TGTGCCAGCAGCCTAAGAGGGTTGGCACCAGAAGCTTTCTTT
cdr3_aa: CASSLRGLAPEAFF

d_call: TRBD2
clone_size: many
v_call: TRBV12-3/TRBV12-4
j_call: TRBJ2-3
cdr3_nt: TGTGCCAGCAGTTTTTACCGGGAGGGCGGCACAGATACGCAGTATTTT
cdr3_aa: CASSFYREGGTDTQYF

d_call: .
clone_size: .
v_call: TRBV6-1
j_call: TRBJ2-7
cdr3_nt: TGTGCCAGCAGCAAGAGGACAGAAACCTACGAGCAGTACTTC
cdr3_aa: CASSKRTETYEQYF

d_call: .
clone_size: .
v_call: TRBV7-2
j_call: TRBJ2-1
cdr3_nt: TGTGCCAGCAGCTTAGGCGGGGCGTCGGACTACAATGAGCAGTTCTTC
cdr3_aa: CASSLGGASDYNEQFF

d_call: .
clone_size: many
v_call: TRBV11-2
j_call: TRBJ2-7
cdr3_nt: TGTGCCAGCAGCATCAAACAGGGCTCCTACGAGCAGTACTTC
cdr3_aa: CASSIKQGSYEQYF

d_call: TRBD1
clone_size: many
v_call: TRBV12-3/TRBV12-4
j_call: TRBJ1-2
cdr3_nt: TGTGCCAGCAGTTTCTCGACAGGGGAGAGTGGCTACACCTTC
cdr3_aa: CASSFSTGESGYTF

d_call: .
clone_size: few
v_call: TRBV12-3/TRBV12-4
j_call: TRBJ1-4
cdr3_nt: TGTGCCAGCAGTTTCACCCCAACTAATGGAAAACTGTTTTTT
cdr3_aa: CASSFTPTNGKLFF

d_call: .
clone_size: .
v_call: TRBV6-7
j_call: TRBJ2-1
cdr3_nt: TGTGCCAGCAGTTACGGCCGGGACTTTAATGAGCAGTTCTTC
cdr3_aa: CASSYGRDFNEQFF

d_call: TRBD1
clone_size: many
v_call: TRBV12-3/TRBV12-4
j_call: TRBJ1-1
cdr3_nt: TGTGCCAGCAGCCGACAGGGGATTCACATGAACACTGAAGCTTTCTTT
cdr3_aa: CASSRQGIHMNTEAFF

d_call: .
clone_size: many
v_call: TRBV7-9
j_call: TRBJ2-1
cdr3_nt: TGTGCCAGCAGCTTGCAGGGGACCAACAATGAGCAGTTCTTC
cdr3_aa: CASSLQGTNNEQFF

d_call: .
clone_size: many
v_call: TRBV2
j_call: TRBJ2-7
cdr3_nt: TGTGCCAGCAGTAAACAGGGTTTGGAGCAGTACTTC
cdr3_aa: CASSKQGLEQYF

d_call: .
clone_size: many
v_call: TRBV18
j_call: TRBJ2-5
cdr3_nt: TGTGCCAGCTCACCCCCGACAGTAAACCAAGAGACCCAGTACTTC
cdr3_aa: CASSPPTVNQETQYF

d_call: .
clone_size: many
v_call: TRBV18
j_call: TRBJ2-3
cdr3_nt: TGTGCCAGCTCACCAACGAGGGCGCCCACAGATACGCAGTATTTT
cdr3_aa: CASSPTRAPTDTQYF

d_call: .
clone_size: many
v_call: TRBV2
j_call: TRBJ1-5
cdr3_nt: TGTGCCAGCAGTGTATCGGTTGGCAATCAGCCCCAGCATTTT
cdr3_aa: CASSVSVGNQPQHF

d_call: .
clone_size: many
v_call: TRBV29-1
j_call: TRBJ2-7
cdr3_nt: TGCAGCGTTGAAAGTTCAGGAACCTCCTACGAGCAGTACTTC
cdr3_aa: CSVESSGTSYEQYF

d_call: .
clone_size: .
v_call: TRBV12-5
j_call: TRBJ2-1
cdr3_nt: TGTGCTAGTGGTTTTGTTGAGCAGTTCTTC
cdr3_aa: CASGFVEQFF

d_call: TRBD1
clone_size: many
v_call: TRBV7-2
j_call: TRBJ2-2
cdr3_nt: TGTGCCAGCAGCCCCGGGACAGCCGGAACCGGGGAGCTGTTTTTT
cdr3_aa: CASSPGTAGTGELFF

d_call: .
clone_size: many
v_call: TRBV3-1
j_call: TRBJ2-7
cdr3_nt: TGTGCCAGCAGCCTACAGAGGATATCCTACGAGCAGTACTTC
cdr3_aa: CASSLQRISYEQYF

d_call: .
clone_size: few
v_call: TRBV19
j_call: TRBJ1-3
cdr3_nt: TGTGCCAGTAAACGGGACATTCTTGGAAACACCATATATTTT
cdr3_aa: CASKRDILGNTIYF

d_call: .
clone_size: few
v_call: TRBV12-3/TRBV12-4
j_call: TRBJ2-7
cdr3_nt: TGTGCCAGCAGTTGGGTCGGAGGGCGTTCCTACGAGCAGTACTTC
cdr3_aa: CASSWVGGRSYEQYF

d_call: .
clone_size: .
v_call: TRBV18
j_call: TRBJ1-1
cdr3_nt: TGTGCCAGCTCTCCCGGACAGAGCACTGAAGCTTTCTTT
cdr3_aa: CASSPGQSTEAFF

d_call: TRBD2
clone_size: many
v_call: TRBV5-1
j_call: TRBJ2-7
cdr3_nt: TGCGCCAGCAGTCGGGAGCGGGAGGCCGTCGAGCAGTACTTC
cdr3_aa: CASSREREAVEQYF

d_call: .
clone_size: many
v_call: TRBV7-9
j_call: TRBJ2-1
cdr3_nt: TGTGCCAGCAGCTTACCGGTCACAACCAACAATGAGCAGTTCTTC
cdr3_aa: CASSLPVTTNNEQFF

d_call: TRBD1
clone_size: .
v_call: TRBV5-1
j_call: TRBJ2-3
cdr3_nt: TGCGCCAGCAGCCCGGGACAGGAATTCACAGATACGCAGTATTTT
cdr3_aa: CASSPGQEFTDTQYF

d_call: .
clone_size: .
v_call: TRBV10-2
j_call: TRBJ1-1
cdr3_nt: TGCGCCAGCAGTGAGATGGGGGTGGGAGACACTGAAGCTTTCTTT
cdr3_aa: CASSEMGVGDTEAFF

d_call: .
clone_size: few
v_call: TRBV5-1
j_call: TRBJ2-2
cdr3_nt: TGCGCCAGCAGCTTGGAGTTGACCGGGGAGCTGTTTTTT
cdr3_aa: CASSLELTGELFF

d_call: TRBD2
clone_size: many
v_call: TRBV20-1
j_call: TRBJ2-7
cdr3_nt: TGCAGTGCTATGACTAGCTACTACGAGCAGTACTTC
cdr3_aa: CSAMTSYYEQYF

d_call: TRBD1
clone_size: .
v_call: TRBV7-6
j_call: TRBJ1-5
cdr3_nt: TGTGCCAGCAGCCCCGGACAGGGGGTGCCGTGGCATTTT
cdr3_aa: CASSPGQGVPWHF

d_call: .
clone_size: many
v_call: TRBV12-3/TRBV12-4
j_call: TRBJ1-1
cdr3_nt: TGTGCCAGCAGCTTCAGGTCCAGGGGCGCTTTCTTT
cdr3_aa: CASSFRSRGAFF

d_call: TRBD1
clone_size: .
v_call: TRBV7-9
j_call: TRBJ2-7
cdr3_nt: TGTGCCAGCAGATACGACAGGGCTGGATACGAGCAGTACTTC
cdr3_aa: CASRYDRAGYEQYF

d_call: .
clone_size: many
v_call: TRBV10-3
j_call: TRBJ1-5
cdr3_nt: TGTGCCAGCTCAGGGGAACCGGATCAGCCCCAGCATTTT
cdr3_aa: CASSGEPDQPQHF

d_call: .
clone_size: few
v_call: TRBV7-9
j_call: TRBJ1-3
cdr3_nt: TGTGCCAGCAGCTTCCTGGTGCGGGACGGAAACACCATATATTTT
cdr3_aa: CASSFLVRDGNTIYF

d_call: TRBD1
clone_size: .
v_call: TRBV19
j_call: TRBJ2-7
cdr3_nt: TGTGCCAGTAGTGGACGACAGGGGGACACCTACGAGCAGTACTTC
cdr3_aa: CASSGRQGDTYEQYF